This TCR beta chain was sequenced in a study of monozygotic twins with inflammatory bowel disease. TCRdb re-called the 5' RACE reads and gives one entry per CDR3 protein, without DNA. The sample has 350,000 to 550,000 distinct CDR3 sequences. The CDR3 is 17 residues long. Findings and limits, study-wide: Treatment differences in immunosuppression may have added variability to the repertoires of patients.

To note about this clonotype: The target antigen is unknown.

The genes are TRBV12-2 and TRBJ2-7; TCRdb's D call, TRBD1, is unchecked because there is no DNA. TRBV12-2 is a pseudogene segment. Sequencing was carried out using blood. The sequence was obtained from a human donor with ulcerative colitis or Crohn's disease, or a healthy co-twin of an affected twin (not recorded which). The CDR3 protein is CASRLVETDKSSYEQYF.